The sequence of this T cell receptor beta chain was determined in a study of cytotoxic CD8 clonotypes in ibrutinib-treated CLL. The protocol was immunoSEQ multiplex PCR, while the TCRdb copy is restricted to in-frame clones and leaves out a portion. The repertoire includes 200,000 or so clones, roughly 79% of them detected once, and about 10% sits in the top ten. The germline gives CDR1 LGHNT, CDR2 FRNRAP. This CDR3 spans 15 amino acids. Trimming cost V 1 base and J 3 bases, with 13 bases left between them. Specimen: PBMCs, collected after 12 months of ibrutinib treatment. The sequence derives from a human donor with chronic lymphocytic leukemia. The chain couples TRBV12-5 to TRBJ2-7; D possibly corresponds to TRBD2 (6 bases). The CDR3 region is CASGLDLRDCYEQYF. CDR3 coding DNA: TGTGCTAGTGGTTTGGATCTCAGGGACTGCTACGAGCAGTACTTC.